This TCR beta chain was obtained from a study of blood T cell repertoires in COVID-19. Turning to the study itself: Spain, Italy and the United States supplied samples that represented acute and convalescent COVID-19. T cells, B-cell-depleted T cells, or PBMCs supplied cDNA or gDNA.

Sequencing used immunoSEQ multiplex PCR; TCRdb keeps in-frame clones, though not all of them. The data show tens of thousands of clones, approximately 86% seen once. With 5 bases clipped from V and 0 bases from J, the junction kept 6 bases outside the gene matches. Germline loops: CDR1 SGHVS, CDR2 FQNEAQ. The length of the CDR3 is 15 residues. What was sequenced was peripheral blood. This rearrangement joins TRBV7-8 to TRBJ2-7, with 8 bases aligning to TRBD1. The TCR originated in a woman of 80 years or more with active or convalescent COVID-19. This CDR3 reads CASSTGGTGSYEQYF. Written as DNA, the CDR3 is TGTGCCAGCAGCACCGGAGGGACAGGCTCCTACGAGCAGTACTTC. Complete variable domain (other parts from reference TRBV7-8 and TRBJ2-7): GAGVSQSPRYKVAKRGQDVALRCDPISGHVSLFWYQQALGQGPEFLTYFQNEAQLDKSGLPSDRFFAERPEGSVSTLKIQRTQQEDSAVYLCASSTGGTGSYEQYFGPGTRLTVT.